Presented here are 23 T cell receptor beta chains from one specimen sequenced in a study of T cell repertoires in cytomegalovirus infection. Their recognized antigens are unknown. TCRdb re-derived calls from the reads in MiXCR, one entry per CDR3 protein. This sample carries 45,000 to 75,000 distinct CDR3 sequences, around 33% of them seen once, and the ten largest clones take 60% to 80%. Source material: PBMCs, sequenced either directly or after in vitro stimulation (not recorded which). These TCRs come from a human donor in good health (CMV status not recorded). Some clones in this sample may be carry-over from other donors' samples.

The rearrangement uses TRBV27 and TRBJ2-1, with TRBD2 matching over 12 bases. The J call could be wrong; TRBJ2-3 is a better fit for the DNA end. The CDR3 length is 15 residues. Germline values: CDR1 MNHEY, CDR2 SMNVEV (reference sequence). The CDR3 DNA reads TGTGCCAGCAGGACTAGCGGGGGAGCTGGGTGGACGCAGTATTTT. Amino acids: CASRTSGGAGWTQYF.

The chain couples TRBV4-1 to TRBJ1-2, with D hard to call. V lost 1 base to trimming and J lost 7 bases, with 19 bases between them. CDR3 size: 16 residues. Germline values: CDR1 MGHRA, CDR2 YSYEKL. CDR3 DNA sequence: TGCGCCAGCAGCCAAGTAGGCCGCCGGGAGGGCAGTGGCTACACCTTC. Translated: CASSQVGRREGSGYTF.

Only a few counts were recorded for this clonotype. The CDR3 nucleotides read TGTGCCAGCAGCTTAGGACTAGGCAAAGAGACCCAGTACTTC. Encoded protein: CASSLGLGKETQYF. The chain is built from TRBV7-2 and TRBJ2-5; possible D gene TRBD2, 6 bases. Germline CDR1 and CDR2: SGHTA and FQGNSA. With 1 base removed from V and 3 bases from J, the gap between germline ends came to 9 bases. This CDR3 comprises 14 residues.

The J gene is TRBJ1-2, the V gene TRBV6-1, with 10 bases lining up with TRBD1. J lost 10 bases, V lost 10 bases, and 9 bases had no gene match. The CDR3 is 12 amino acids. From germline, CDR1 is MNHNS and CDR2 SASEGT. The CDR3 spells CAIRDRGDHYTF. CDR3 in DNA: TGTGCCATCCGGGACAGGGGTGATCACTACACCTTC.

The chain carries TRBV5-1 and TRBJ2-2; TRBD2 matches at 9 bases. The CDR3 loop spans 16 amino acids. Germline-derived CDR1 and CDR2 are SGHRS and YFSETQ. V shed 0 bases, J shed 3 bases, and the junction held 3 bases outside the gene matches. The CDR3 DNA is TGCGCCAGCAGCTTGGATGGACTAGCGTACACCGGGGAGCTGTTTTTT. Translation: CASSLDGLAYTGELFF.

The CDR3 sequence is CSASGDRGNSPLHF. For the CDR3, the DNA is TGCAGTGCTAGCGGGGACAGGGGAAATTCACCCCTCCACTTT. This chain connects TRBV20-1 to TRBJ1-6, with 10 bases matching TRBD1. Germline CDR1 DFQATT, CDR2 SNEGSKA (reference sequence). This CDR3 has 14 amino acids. V shed 3 bases and J 7 bases; nucleotides not matched to a gene: 3.

This clonotype has a count of ten or more. V usage is TRBV7-2 and J usage is TRBJ1-1; D is ambiguous. This CDR3 spans 16 amino acids. In germline, CDR1 is SGHTA, CDR2 FQGNSA. Trimming cost V 5 bases and J 0 bases, with 16 bases left between them. The CDR3 reads CASSPPPWHMNTEAFF. CDR3 coding DNA: TGTGCCAGCAGCCCGCCCCCATGGCACATGAACACTGAAGCTTTCTTT.

This clonotype was seen a few times. This sequence joins TRBV7-2 and TRBJ1-3; D is ambiguous. This CDR3 is 17 amino acids long. V gave up 3 bases and J gave up 4 bases, with 19 bases separating them. Germline CDR1 reads SGHTA; CDR2 reads FQGNSA. This CDR3 is CASSFESQGRPGNTIYF. The CDR3 bases are TGTGCCAGCAGCTTCGAGTCCCAAGGGAGGCCCGGAAACACCATATATTTT.

The CDR3 spells CASSSTREQYF. Here the CDR3 DNA reads TGTGCCAGCAGCTCAACTAGGGAGCAGTACTTC. The gene calls are TRBV7-9 and TRBJ2-7, with a weak D call TRBD2 (5 bases). Germline V gene data show CDR1 as SEHNR and CDR2 as FQNEAQ (reference sequence). Trimming took off 4 bases at V and 7 bases at J, with 8 bases between the two ends. The CDR3 length is 11 residues.

This clonotype was seen repeatedly, ten times or more. The chain recombines TRBV12-3 or TRBV12-4 with TRBJ2-3, with TRBD2 identical over 9 bases. The CDR3 has 16 amino acids. The J segment lost 5 bases and the V segment lost 6 bases, leaving 12 bases of the junction unmatched. CDR3 loop: CASSPVGGRALDTQYF. CDR3 DNA: TGTGCCAGCAGCCCCGTGGGCGGGAGGGCCTTAGATACGCAGTATTTT.

This chain links TRBV10-3 with TRBJ2-3; the match to TRBD2 covers 7 bases. In germline, CDR1 is ENHRY, CDR2 SYGVKD. This CDR3 has 13 amino acids. V was clipped by 6 bases and J by 2 bases; unmatched bases: 2. CDR3 amino acids: CAIRREHTDTQYF. The CDR3, as DNA: TGTGCCATCAGGCGGGAGCACACAGATACGCAGTATTTT.

This clonotype has ten or more counts. The CDR3 DNA is TGTGCCAGCAGCCCTACCCGGTCTCTGTACGAGCAGTACTTC. This codes for CASSPTRSLYEQYF. The rearrangement uses TRBV7-2 and TRBJ2-7; D gene uncertain. The ends were cut back, 5 bases at V and 4 bases at J, with 15 bases in the middle. CDR1 SGHTA and CDR2 FQGNSA come from the germline V gene. The CDR3 has 14 residues.

V is TRBV28 and J is TRBJ1-6; no reliable D call. This CDR3 has 14 amino acids. Germline V CDR1 and CDR2: MDHEN, SYDVKM. Deletions cut 2 bases from V and 4 bases from J, with 6 bases between. The CDR3 DNA is TGTGCCAGCAGTTTAACGGGATATAATTCACCCCTCCACTTT. Protein: CASSLTGYNSPLHF.

V usage is TRBV12-3 or TRBV12-4 and J usage is TRBJ2-3; no definite D call. CDR3 length: 11 residues. V lost 6 bases and J lost 10, with 11 bases in between. The CDR3, as DNA: TGTGCCAGCAGCCTAGGCGTGGCGCAGTATTTT. Encoded protein: CASSLGVAQYF.

A few counts support this clonotype. J is TRBJ2-3 and V is TRBV7-2, with TRBD2 identical over 10 bases. The CDR3 has 12 residues. The V and J ends lost 4 bases and 11 bases, in that order; junction bases with no gene match: 3. The germline gives CDR1 SGHTA, CDR2 FQGNSA. The CDR3 region has the DNA TGTGCCAGCAGCTCGCCTAGCGGGAGGCAGTATTTT. This codes for CASSSPSGRQYF.

This clonotype was observed a handful of times. The V and J genes are TRBV7-2 and TRBJ2-1; tentatively, D is TRBD1 (6 bases). This CDR3 comprises 16 residues. V was pared by 5 bases and J by 0 bases, with 14 bases between. Germline-derived CDR1 and CDR2 are SGHTA and FQGNSA. In DNA form, the CDR3 reads TGTGCCAGCAGCCCAGGGGCTACTAACTCCTACAATGAGCAGTTCTTC. It translates to CASSPGATNSYNEQFF.

The chain employs TRBV20-1 and TRBJ1-5; the D is unclear. Germline-derived CDR1 and CDR2 are DFQATT and SNEGSKA (reference sequence). The CDR3 totals 13 residues. Deletions cut 6 bases from V and 4 bases from J, with 13 bases between. CDR3 bases: TGCAGTGCCTCCCCGGACGGGAATCAGCCCCAGCATTTT. This gives the protein CSASPDGNQPQHF.

The chain joins TRBV28 to TRBJ1-2; possible D gene TRBD1, 5 bases. CDR1 and CDR2 (germline): MDHEN, SYDVKM. V was pared by 3 bases and J by 3 bases, with 8 bases between. The CDR3 is made up of 13 amino acids. CDR3 loop: CASSFGTDYGYTF. CDR3 in DNA: TGTGCCAGCAGTTTCGGGACTGACTATGGCTACACCTTC.

The V call is TRBV7-9, the J call TRBJ1-1; D perhaps matches TRBD1 (5 bases). The germline CDR1 and CDR2 sequences are SEHNR and FQNEAQ (reference sequence). V was cut by 3 bases and J by 7 bases, with 6 bases left in between. The CDR3 is 11 residues long. The DNA of the CDR3 is TGTGCCAGCAGCTTGGGGGGTGAAGCTTTCTTT. This sequence encodes CASSLGGEAFF.

This clonotype was counted ten times or more. The CDR3, as DNA: TGTGCCAGCAGTTATGGTCCAGCCTTTGAGCAGTTCTTC. Amino acids: CASSYGPAFEQFF. The chain recombines TRBV6-2 or TRBV6-3 with TRBJ2-1; D uncertain. The length of the CDR3 is 13 residues. With 3 bases removed from V and 9 bases from J, the gap between germline ends came to 12 bases. The V gene's germline CDR1 is MNHEY and CDR2 SVGEGT.

V gene TRBV11-2 combines with J gene TRBJ2-1, with 9 bases lining up with TRBD2. This CDR3 is 15 amino acids long. With V trimmed by 5 bases and J by 4 bases, 6 bases remained unmatched. The germline gives CDR1 SGHAT, CDR2 FQNNGV. The DNA of the CDR3 is TGTGCCAGCAGCCTCCGACTAGCGGAATACAATGAGCAGTTCTTC. It is translated as CASSLRLAEYNEQFF.

A few counts support this clonotype. The chain links TRBV19 to TRBJ2-5, with TRBD2 matching 10 bases. Germline CDR1 is LNHDA and CDR2 is SQIVND (reference sequence). V trimming: 5 bases; J trimming: 5 bases; junction bases outside the gene matches: 8. CDR3 length: 15 residues. The CDR3 sequence is CASSVSGGARETQYF. The CDR3 DNA reads as TGTGCCAGTAGTGTGAGCGGGGGGGCCCGGGAGACCCAGTACTTC.

This clonotype has a handful of counts. The chain recombines TRBV7-2 with TRBJ1-2, with TRBD1 as a possible D gene (5 bases). There are 12 residues in the CDR3. Per the germline V gene, CDR1 is SGHTA and CDR2 is FQGNSA. V lost 7 bases, J lost 7 bases, and 13 bases lay in between. CDR3 in amino acids: CASTLQGSGYTF. The CDR3 DNA follows: TGTGCCAGCACCCTCCAGGGCAGTGGCTACACCTTC.